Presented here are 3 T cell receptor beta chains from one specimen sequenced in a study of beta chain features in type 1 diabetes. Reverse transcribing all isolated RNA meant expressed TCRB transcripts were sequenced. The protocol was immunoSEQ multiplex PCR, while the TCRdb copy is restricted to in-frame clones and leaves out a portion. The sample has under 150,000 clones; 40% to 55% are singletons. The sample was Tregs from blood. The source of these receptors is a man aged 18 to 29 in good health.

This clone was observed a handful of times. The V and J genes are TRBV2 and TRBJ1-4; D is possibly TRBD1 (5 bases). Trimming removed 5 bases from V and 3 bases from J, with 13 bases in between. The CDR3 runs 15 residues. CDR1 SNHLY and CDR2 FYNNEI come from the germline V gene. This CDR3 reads CASSRGGNPNEKLFF. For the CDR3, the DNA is TGTGCCAGCAGTCGGGGGGGAAATCCTAATGAAAAACTGTTTTTT.

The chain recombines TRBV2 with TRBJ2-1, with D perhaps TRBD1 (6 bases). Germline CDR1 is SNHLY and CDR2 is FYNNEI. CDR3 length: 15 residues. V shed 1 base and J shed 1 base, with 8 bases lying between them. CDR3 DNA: TGTGCCAGCAGTGAAGTTAGGGGGTCCTACAATGAGCAGTTCTTC. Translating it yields CASSEVRGSYNEQFF.

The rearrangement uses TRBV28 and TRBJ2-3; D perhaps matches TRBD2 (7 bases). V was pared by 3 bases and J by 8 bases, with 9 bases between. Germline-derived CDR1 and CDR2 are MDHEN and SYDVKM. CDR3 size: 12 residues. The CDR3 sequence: CASSFAGATQYF. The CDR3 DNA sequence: TGTGCCAGCAGTTTTGCGGGGGCTACGCAGTATTTT.